This note documents a single T cell receptor beta chain sequence. Its antigen is undetermined. For sorted subsets, about 0.2 ug DNA per replicate equaled roughly 29,000 T cell genomes. Profiled with immunoSEQ multiplex PCR; TCRdb holds only in-frame clones, not every one. The sample has over a million clones, more than 75% seen once. Partitioning of CD4+ cells yielded a CD45RA+ naive subset and a CD45RA-negative memory subset. The data belong to a study of shared clonotypes between healthy human individuals. Study-level results: Memory subsets generally showed lower estimated richness than naive subsets.

Sequencing used memory CD4+ T cells from PBMCs. Subset: CD45RA-negative fraction. The TCR comes from a man between 18 and 29 years old in good health. Some clones in this sample may be carry-over from other donors' samples.

Here the CDR3 reads CASSRRQGNYGYTF. The CDR3 coding sequence is TGCGCCAGCAGCCGAAGACAGGGGAACTATGGCTACACCTTC. The V and J genes are TRBV4-3 and TRBJ1-2, with 8 positions matching TRBD1. Germline assignment: CDR1 LGHNA and CDR2 YSLEER. V lost 4 bases to trimming and J lost 2 bases; unmatched junction nucleotides: 3. The CDR3 is 14 residues long.